This T cell receptor beta chain was sequenced during a study of T-cell reconstitution after alpha-beta-depleted transplantation in children. This clonotype showed up just a few times. Germline V CDR1 and CDR2: SGHNT, YYREEE (reference sequence). Deletions cut 0 bases from V and 1 base from J, with 10 bases between. The CDR3 loop spans 15 amino acids. TCRbeta library construction was performed incorporating unique molecular identifiers. TCRdb re-derived calls from the PCR reads in MiXCR, one entry per CDR3 protein. This table has hundreds of thousands of distinct CDR3 sequences, approximately 16% appearing once.

This sequence originates from a human donor who donated a stem cell graft to a child with acute lymphoblastic leukemia. Sample: PBMCs from the stem cell graft donor, taken from the stem cell graft. The genes are TRBV5-4 and TRBJ2-5, with TRBD1 as a possible D gene (5 bases). The chain's CDR3 is CASSLARAVQETQYF. The CDR3 DNA follows: TGTGCCAGCAGCTTGGCCAGGGCAGTCCAAGAGACCCAGTACTTC. Looking up the rest from reference TRBV5-4 and TRBJ2-5 gives the full variable domain: ETGVTQSPTHLIKTRGQQVTLRCSSQSGHNTVSWYQQALGQGPQFIFQYYREEENGRGNFPPRFSGLQFPNYSSELNVNALELDDSALYLCASSLARAVQETQYFGPGTRLLVL.